Listed below are T cell receptor beta chains from one sample, sequenced in a study of cytomegalovirus exposure and HLA in healthy donors. The assay was immunoSEQ multiplex PCR, and TCRdb's table has in-frame clones only and misses some. The sample yields hundreds of thousands of clones, nearly 80% seen once. The sequenced sample consisted of PBMCs. The receptor set was obtained from a male donor in good health and CMV-seronegative. Both conserved end residues are part of each CDR3. The order of the fields is V gene, clone size, J gene, D gene, CDR3 length, CDR3 protein, CDR3 DNA. A D gene is named only where the DNA matches it firmly. Not every row has a clone size; where given, it reads once, few, many or a size class.

V gene: TRBV9
clone size: .
J gene: TRBJ1-6
D gene: TRBD1
CDR3 length: 15
CDR3 protein: CASSAGQGVNSPLHF
CDR3 DNA: TGTGCCAGCAGCGCCGGACAGGGGGTAAATTCACCCCTCCACTTT

V gene: TRBV10-3
clone size: .
J gene: TRBJ2-7
D gene: TRBD1
CDR3 length: 14
CDR3 protein: CAISGRDRVHEQYF
CDR3 DNA: TGTGCCATCAGTGGCCGGGACAGGGTCCACGAGCAGTACTTC

V gene: TRBV11-2
clone size: .
J gene: TRBJ2-5
D gene: TRBD2
CDR3 length: 14
CDR3 protein: CASSLIAGGETQYF
CDR3 DNA: TGTGCCAGCAGCTTAATAGCGGGGGGCGAGACCCAGTACTTC

V gene: TRBV27
clone size: .
J gene: TRBJ2-7
D gene: .
CDR3 length: 13
CDR3 protein: CASRLVGTYEQYF
CDR3 DNA: TGTGCCAGCAGACTAGTGGGAACCTACGAGCAGTACTTC

V gene: TRBV25-1
clone size: .
J gene: TRBJ1-2
D gene: .
CDR3 length: 14
CDR3 protein: CASSAASGWDGYTF
CDR3 DNA: TGTGCCAGCAGTGCCGCCTCGGGGTGGGATGGCTACACCTTC

V gene: TRBV4-3
clone size: .
J gene: TRBJ1-2
D gene: TRBD1
CDR3 length: 17
CDR3 protein: CASSQDLGGQGGYGYTF
CDR3 DNA: TGCGCCAGCAGCCAAGATTTAGGGGGACAGGGTGGCTATGGCTACACCTTC

V gene: TRBV7-2
clone size: .
J gene: TRBJ2-1
D gene: TRBD2
CDR3 length: 15
CDR3 protein: CASSISGRVHNEQFF
CDR3 DNA: TGTGCCAGCAGCATCAGCGGGAGAGTCCACAATGAGCAGTTCTTC

V gene: TRBV27
clone size: once
J gene: TRBJ2-3
D gene: .
CDR3 length: 14
CDR3 protein: CASSRPGVSDTQYF
CDR3 DNA: TGTGCCAGCAGCCGTCCGGGAGTATCAGATACGCAGTATTTT

V gene: TRBV19
clone size: .
J gene: TRBJ2-1
D gene: .
CDR3 length: 13
CDR3 protein: CASSTGNYNEQFF
CDR3 DNA: TGTGCCAGTAGCACAGGGAACTACAATGAGCAGTTCTTC

V gene: TRBV6-5
clone size: .
J gene: TRBJ2-3
D gene: TRBD2
CDR3 length: 15
CDR3 protein: CASSYEAGGPDTQYF
CDR3 DNA: TGTGCCAGCAGTTACGAGGCGGGAGGCCCAGATACGCAGTATTTT

V gene: TRBV2
clone size: few
J gene: TRBJ1-2
D gene: TRBD1
CDR3 length: 13
CDR3 protein: CASGTGDDYGYTF
CDR3 DNA: TGTGCCTCCGGGACAGGAGACGACTATGGCTACACCTTC

V gene: TRBV6-1
clone size: .
J gene: TRBJ1-2
D gene: TRBD1
CDR3 length: 16
CDR3 protein: CASSEKGDSSNYGYTF
CDR3 DNA: TGTGCCAGCAGTGAAAAGGGGGACAGCTCTAACTATGGCTACACCTTC

V gene: TRBV19
clone size: .
J gene: TRBJ2-1
D gene: TRBD2
CDR3 length: 14
CDR3 protein: CASGLSGGFNEQFF
CDR3 DNA: TGTGCCAGTGGCCTGTCGGGAGGGTTCAATGAGCAGTTCTTC

V gene: TRBV29-1
clone size: .
J gene: TRBJ1-2
D gene: .
CDR3 length: 14
CDR3 protein: CSVEAETVNYGYTF
CDR3 DNA: TGCAGCGTTGAAGCGGAAACAGTGAACTATGGCTACACCTTC

V gene: TRBV7-2
clone size: .
J gene: TRBJ2-7
D gene: TRBD1
CDR3 length: 14
CDR3 protein: CASSIGQVSYEQYF
CDR3 DNA: TGTGCCAGCAGCATTGGACAGGTATCCTACGAGCAGTACTTC

V gene: TRBV2
clone size: .
J gene: TRBJ1-6
D gene: .
CDR3 length: 12
CDR3 protein: CASKEAGRFLHF
CDR3 DNA: TGTGCCAGCAAGGAGGCAGGACGTTTCCTCCACTTT

V gene: TRBV5-6
clone size: .
J gene: TRBJ2-2
D gene: TRBD1
CDR3 length: 16
CDR3 protein: CASSLRDRANTGELFF
CDR3 DNA: TGTGCCAGCAGCCTCCGGGACAGGGCGAACACCGGGGAGCTGTTTTTT

V gene: TRBV6-6
clone size: .
J gene: TRBJ1-2
D gene: TRBD1
CDR3 length: 13
CDR3 protein: CASSYDRVYGYTF
CDR3 DNA: TGTGCCAGCAGTTACGACAGGGTCTATGGCTACACCTTC

V gene: TRBV5-1
clone size: .
J gene: TRBJ1-1
D gene: TRBD1
CDR3 length: 15
CDR3 protein: CASSLGDRGLTEAFF
CDR3 DNA: TGCGCCAGCAGCTTGGGTGACAGGGGGCTCACTGAAGCTTTCTTT

V gene: TRBV6-1
clone size: .
J gene: TRBJ2-1
D gene: TRBD2
CDR3 length: 16
CDR3 protein: CASSVETSGSLNEQFF
CDR3 DNA: TGTGCCAGCAGTGTAGAGACTAGCGGGAGCTTAAATGAGCAGTTCTTC

V gene: TRBV5-1
clone size: .
J gene: TRBJ2-7
D gene: .
CDR3 length: 15
CDR3 protein: CASSLLPDSVYEQYF
CDR3 DNA: TGCGCCAGCAGCCTACTACCGGACAGTGTCTACGAGCAGTACTTC

V gene: TRBV13
clone size: once
J gene: TRBJ1-2
D gene: .
CDR3 length: 14
CDR3 protein: CASSPPGGDYGYTF
CDR3 DNA: TGTGCCAGCAGTCCCCCGGGGGGCGACTATGGCTACACCTTC

V gene: TRBV30
clone size: .
J gene: TRBJ1-5
D gene: .
CDR3 length: 13
CDR3 protein: CACNEDTSQPQHF
CDR3 DNA: TGTGCCTGTAACGAGGACACCTCTCAGCCCCAGCATTTT

V gene: TRBV7-9
clone size: .
J gene: TRBJ1-1
D gene: .
CDR3 length: 15
CDR3 protein: CASTPLAGEITEAFF
CDR3 DNA: TGTGCCAGCACCCCACTTGCAGGGGAAATCACTGAAGCTTTCTTT

V gene: TRBV13
clone size: .
J gene: TRBJ2-5
D gene: .
CDR3 length: 13
CDR3 protein: CASKRQVQETQYF
CDR3 DNA: TGTGCCAGCAAGCGGCAGGTCCAAGAGACCCAGTACTTC

V gene: TRBV7-9
clone size: few
J gene: TRBJ1-1
D gene: TRBD1
CDR3 length: 12
CDR3 protein: CASSPNPGGAFF
CDR3 DNA: TGTGCCAGCAGCCCTAACCCAGGGGGCGCTTTCTTT

V gene: TRBV14
clone size: .
J gene: TRBJ1-2
D gene: .
CDR3 length: 17
CDR3 protein: CASSVTGAHRQPYGYTF
CDR3 DNA: TGTGCCAGCAGCGTCACTGGTGCTCATCGACAGCCCTATGGCTACACCTTC

V gene: TRBV19
clone size: .
J gene: TRBJ2-5
D gene: .
CDR3 length: 13
CDR3 protein: CASSIRQGETQYF
CDR3 DNA: TGTGCCAGTAGTATTCGGCAGGGAGAGACCCAGTACTTC

V gene: TRBV7-9
clone size: .
J gene: TRBJ2-1
D gene: .
CDR3 length: 12
CDR3 protein: CASSLSDSEQFF
CDR3 DNA: TGTGCCAGCAGCTTAAGTGACAGTGAGCAGTTCTTC

V gene: TRBV12-5
clone size: .
J gene: TRBJ2-1
D gene: TRBD2
CDR3 length: 17
CDR3 protein: CASGLVRGTSGIGEQFF
CDR3 DNA: TGTGCTAGTGGTTTGGTACGAGGGACTAGCGGGATAGGTGAGCAGTTCTTC

V gene: TRBV19
clone size: .
J gene: TRBJ2-7
D gene: .
CDR3 length: 17
CDR3 protein: CASSMRGTRTGSGEQYF
CDR3 DNA: TGTGCCAGTAGTATGAGAGGGACACGTACTGGATCTGGGGAGCAGTACTTC